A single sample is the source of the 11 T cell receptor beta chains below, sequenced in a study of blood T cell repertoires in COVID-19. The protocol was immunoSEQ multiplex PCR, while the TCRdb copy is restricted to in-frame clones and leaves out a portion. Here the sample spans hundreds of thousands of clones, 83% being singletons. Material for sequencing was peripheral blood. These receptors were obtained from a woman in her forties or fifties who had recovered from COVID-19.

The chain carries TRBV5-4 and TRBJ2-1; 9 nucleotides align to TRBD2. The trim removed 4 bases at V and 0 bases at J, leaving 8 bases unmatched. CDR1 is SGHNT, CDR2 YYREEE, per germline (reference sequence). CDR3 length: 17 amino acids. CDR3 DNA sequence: TGTGCCAGCAGCCGCGGGGGGGGTACCCCCTCCTACAATGAGCAGTTCTTC. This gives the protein CASSRGGGTPSYNEQFF.

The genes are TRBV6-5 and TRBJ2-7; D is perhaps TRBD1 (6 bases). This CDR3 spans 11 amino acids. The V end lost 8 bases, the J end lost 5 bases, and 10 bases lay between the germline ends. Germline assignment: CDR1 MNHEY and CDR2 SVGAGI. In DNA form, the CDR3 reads TGTGCCAGCCAGAGGGGGAACGAGCAGTACTTC. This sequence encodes CASQRGNEQYF.

In nucleotides, the CDR3 is TGTGCCAGCAGTACCAGACAGGGGGCCATCTATGGCTACACCTTC. It specifies CASSTRQGAIYGYTF. The gene calls are TRBV27 and TRBJ1-2, with TRBD1 matching over 10 bases. The germline gives CDR1 MNHEY, CDR2 SMNVEV (reference sequence). Unmatched junction bases numbered 7, after V lost 5 bases and J lost 4 bases. CDR3 length: 15 residues.

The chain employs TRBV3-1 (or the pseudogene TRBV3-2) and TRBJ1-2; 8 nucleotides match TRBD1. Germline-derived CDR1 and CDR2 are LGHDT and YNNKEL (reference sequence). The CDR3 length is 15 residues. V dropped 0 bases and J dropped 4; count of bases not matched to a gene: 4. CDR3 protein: CASSQDGTGRYGYTF. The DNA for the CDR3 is TGTGCCAGCAGCCAAGACGGGACAGGACGCTATGGCTACACCTTC.

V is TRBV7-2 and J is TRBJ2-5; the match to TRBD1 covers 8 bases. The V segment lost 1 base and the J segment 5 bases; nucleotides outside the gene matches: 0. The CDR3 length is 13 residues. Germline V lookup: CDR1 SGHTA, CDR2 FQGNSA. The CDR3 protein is CASSLGTGETQYF. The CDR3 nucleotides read TGTGCCAGCAGCTTAGGGACAGGGGAGACCCAGTACTTC.

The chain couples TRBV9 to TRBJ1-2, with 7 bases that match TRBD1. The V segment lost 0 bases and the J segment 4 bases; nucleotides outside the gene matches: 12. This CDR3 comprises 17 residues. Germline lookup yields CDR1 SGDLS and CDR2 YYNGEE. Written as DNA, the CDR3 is TGTGCCAGCAGCGTAGCCGTAGGGGGCCGCTCCCTCTATGGCTACACCTTC. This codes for CASSVAVGGRSLYGYTF.

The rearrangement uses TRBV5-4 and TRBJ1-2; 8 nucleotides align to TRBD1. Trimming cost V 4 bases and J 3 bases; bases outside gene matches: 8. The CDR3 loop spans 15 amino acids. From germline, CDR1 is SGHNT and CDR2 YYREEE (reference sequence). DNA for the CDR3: TGTGCCAGCAGCCAAGTGGGGACAGGAGACTATGGCTACACCTTC. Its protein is CASSQVGTGDYGYTF.

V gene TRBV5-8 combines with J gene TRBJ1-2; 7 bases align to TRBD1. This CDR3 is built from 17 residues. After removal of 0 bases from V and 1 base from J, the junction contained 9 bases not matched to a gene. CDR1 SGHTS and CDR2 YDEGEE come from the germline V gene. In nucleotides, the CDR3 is TGTGCCAGCAGCTTGGATCCTAGGCAGGGGGTTAACTATGGCTACACCTTC. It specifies CASSLDPRQGVNYGYTF.

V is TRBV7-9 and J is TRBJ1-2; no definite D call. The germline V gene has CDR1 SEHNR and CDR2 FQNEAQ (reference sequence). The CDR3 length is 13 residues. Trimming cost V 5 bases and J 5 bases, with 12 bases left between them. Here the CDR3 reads CASSATGSYGYTF. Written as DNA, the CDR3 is TGTGCCAGCAGCGCAACGGGGTCATATGGCTACACCTTC.

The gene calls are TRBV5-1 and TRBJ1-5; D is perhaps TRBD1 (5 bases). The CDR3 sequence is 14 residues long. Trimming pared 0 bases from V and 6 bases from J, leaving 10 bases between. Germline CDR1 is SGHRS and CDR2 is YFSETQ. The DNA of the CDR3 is TGCGCCAGCAGCTTGGGGCAGGGAGGTCAGCCCCAGCATTTT. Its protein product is CASSLGQGGQPQHF.

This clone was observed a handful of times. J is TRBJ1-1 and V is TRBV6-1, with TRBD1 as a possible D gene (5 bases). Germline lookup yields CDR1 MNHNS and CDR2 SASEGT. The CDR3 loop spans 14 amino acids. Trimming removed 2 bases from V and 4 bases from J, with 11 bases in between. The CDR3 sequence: CASSEPRVSTEAFF. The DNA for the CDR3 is TGTGCCAGCAGTGAACCCAGGGTTAGCACTGAAGCTTTCTTT.